The 12 T cell receptor beta chains presented below share a single source sample, sequenced in a study of T-cell memory formation after mild COVID-19. TCRdb reanalysed the 5' RACE reads using MiXCR and keeps one entry per CDR3 protein. Seen here are about 350,000 distinct CDR3 sequences, around 15% observed once, and the top ten hold 22%. The source material was PBMCs or a T cell subset sorted from them (not recorded which). The receptors shown here come from a man aged 18-30 years who had mild COVID-19 (a few samples of this study predate the infection). Cell type and time point are not known.

This clonotype was counted only a few times. This chain uses TRBV6-6 with TRBJ1-4; D call uncertain. Per the germline V gene, CDR1 is MNHNY and CDR2 is SVGAGI (reference sequence). CDR3 size: 14 residues. V was trimmed by 6 bases and J by 10 bases, leaving 18 bases between them. CDR3 region: CASSTPGGTGKLFF. The CDR3, as DNA: TGTGCCAGCAGCACTCCAGGAGGAACTGGAAAACTGTTTTTT.

The CDR3 spells CASSLLHRDEQFF. The CDR3 DNA follows: TGTGCCAGCAGCTTATTACATAGGGATGAGCAGTTCTTC. V and J are TRBV7-8 and TRBJ2-1; no clear D gene. The germline gives CDR1 SGHVS, CDR2 FQNEAQ. The CDR3 is 13 residues long. The germline V and J ends were trimmed by 2 bases and 8 bases, with 10 bases remaining between them.

This clonotype was counted a few times. The chain has TRBV15 and TRBJ2-7; no reliable D call. The CDR3 length is 15 residues. V was pared by 0 bases and J by 0 bases, with 9 bases between. The V gene's germline CDR1 is LNHNV and CDR2 YYDKDF (reference sequence). As DNA, the CDR3 is TGTGCCACCAGCAGAGATTACCCGAGCTCCTACGAGCAGTACGTC. Translating it yields CATSRDYPSSYEQYV.

This clonotype was seen a handful of times. This chain connects TRBV5-1 to TRBJ2-6, with no clear D. The CDR3 loop spans 15 amino acids. Trimming removed 0 bases at V and 0 bases at J, with 4 bases between. Germline V gives CDR1 SGHRS, CDR2 YFSETQ. The CDR3 loop reads CASSLALSGANVLTF. As DNA, the CDR3 is TGCGCCAGCAGCTTGGCCCTCTCTGGGGCCAACGTCCTGACTTTC. The variable domain in full, with the rest retrieved from reference TRBV5-1 and TRBJ2-6, is KAGVTQTPRYLIKTRGQQVTLSCSPISGHRSVSWYQQTPGQGLQFLFEYFSETQRNKGNFPGRFSGRQFSNSRSEMNVSTLELGDSALYLCASSLALSGANVLTFGAGSRLTVL.

This clonotype occurred many times. The chain couples TRBV29-1 to TRBJ2-1; D tentatively fits TRBD1 or TRBD2 (5 bases each). The CDR3 runs 12 residues. Germline V gives CDR1 SQVTM, CDR2 ANQGSEA. V gave up 6 bases and J gave up 1 base, with 7 bases separating them. The CDR3 DNA is TGCAGCGTGGGGGTTTCCTACAATGAGCAGTTCTTC. Translated, it gives CSVGVSYNEQFF.

The sample holds a few counts of this clonotype. The chain employs TRBV3-1 and TRBJ2-3; TRBD2 aligns across 8 bases. Germline values: CDR1 LGHDT, CDR2 YNNKEL (reference sequence). The CDR3 totals 15 residues. V dropped 4 bases and J dropped 5; count of bases not matched to a gene: 8. CDR3 sequence: CASSPTATSVDTQYF. In DNA form, the CDR3 reads TGTGCCAGCAGCCCTACCGCGACTAGCGTAGATACGCAGTATTTT.

As for this clonotype: The DNA is left out, because the CDR3 cannot be placed on it with certainty; the CDR3 is given as TCRdb lists it. The gene calls are TRBV23-1 and TRBJ2-2; TRBD1 is the table's D call and was not checked against the DNA. TRBV23-1 is annotated as an ORF whose role is uncertain. The CDR3 is 14 residues long, ends included. This CDR3 is CASSQAGSPGSCFF.

There are many counts of this clonotype. The chain has TRBV7-9 and TRBJ2-7; TRBD2 is a possible D gene (6 bases). Trimming cost V 5 bases and J 7 bases, with 12 bases left between them. From germline, CDR1 is SEHNR and CDR2 FQNEAQ (reference sequence). The CDR3 sequence is 12 residues long. The CDR3 reads CASSLGRGEQYF. CDR3 DNA: TGTGCCAGCAGCCTCGGACGGGGGGAGCAGTACTTC.

Only a few counts were recorded for this clonotype. V is TRBV4-2 and J is TRBJ2-2, with TRBD2 as a possible D gene (6 bases). Germline values: CDR1 LGHNA, CDR2 YNFKEQ. The CDR3 runs 13 residues. V gave up 4 bases and J gave up 7 bases, with 10 bases separating them. CDR3 DNA sequence: TGTGCCAGCAGCCCAATTAGCGGCGGGGAGCTGTTTTTT. Its translation is CASSPISGGELFF.

The sample holds a few counts of this clonotype. The V and J genes are TRBV5-1 and TRBJ1-2; 9 bases agree with TRBD1. Germline V CDR1 and CDR2: SGHRS, YFSETQ. The CDR3 length is 14 residues. V dropped 0 bases and J dropped 6; count of bases not matched to a gene: 3. The chain's CDR3 is CASSLGDREDGYTF. The CDR3 coding sequence is TGCGCCAGCAGCTTGGGGGACAGGGAGGATGGCTACACCTTC.

In its sample, this clonotype was seen a few times. The V call is TRBV20-1, the J call TRBJ2-1; D perhaps matches TRBD1 (6 bases). Trimming pared 0 bases from V and 8 bases from J, leaving 14 bases between. The CDR3 consists of 14 residues. Germline values: CDR1 DFQATT, CDR2 SNEGSKA (reference sequence). Here the CDR3 DNA reads TGCAGTGCTAGAGATCTTGGGGGCATTTATGAGCAGTTCTTC. Protein sequence: CSARDLGGIYEQFF.

This rearrangement joins TRBV6-2 or TRBV6-3 to TRBJ1-6, with TRBD1 matching over 8 bases. Germline CDR1 is MNHEY and CDR2 is SVGEGT. Trimming cost V 4 bases and J 6 bases; bases outside gene matches: 17. The CDR3 length is 19 residues. The CDR3 reads CASSFDRGRNERVNSPLHF. DNA of the CDR3: TGTGCCAGCAGTTTTGACAGGGGCCGCAATGAGCGAGTTAATTCACCCCTCCACTTT.